The entry below describes one TCR beta chain. The data were obtained in a study of OX40 agonist ivuxolimab in advanced cancers. Libraries were prepared by immunoSEQ multiplex PCR; TCRdb keeps only in-frame clonotypes and omits some of them. The table shows about 51,000 clones, with 84% occurring only once. The specimen was CD4+ or CD8+ T cells sorted from blood, collected in a trial of the OX40 agonist ivuxolimab. This TCR came from an adult with an advanced solid tumor such as melanoma, head and neck, liver or kidney cancer.

The CDR3 DNA reads as TGCGCCAGCAGCTTGGCGACGACAGGGATAGATACGCAGTATTTT. Translation gives CASSLATTGIDTQYF. This sequence joins TRBV5-1 and TRBJ2-3, with TRBD1 matching over 7 bases. Germline trimming cut 0 bases from V and 5 bases from J; bases unmatched to any gene: 6. Germline assignment: CDR1 SGHRS and CDR2 YFSETQ. CDR3 size: 15 residues.